Below, 13 T cell receptor beta chains from the same sample are listed, as sequenced in a study of T cells in tumors and immune-related adverse events. TCRdb's copy holds only in-frame clones and misses some; the assay was immunoSEQ multiplex PCR. The profile shows around 10,000 clones, about nine tenths of them singletons. Sequencing used lymph node tissue, obtained from a patient treated with anti-PD-1 therapy. These receptors originate from a female donor with metastatic renal cell carcinoma.

The J gene is TRBJ2-1, the V gene TRBV29-1; 8 bases match TRBD2. Germline CDR1 SQVTM, CDR2 ANQGSEA. The CDR3 is 13 amino acids. V lost 6 bases, J lost 7 bases, and 8 bases stayed unmatched. CDR3 in DNA: TGCAGCGTCGAGCGGGAGTGGGGGAATGAGCAGTTCTTC. The encoded protein is CSVEREWGNEQFF.

The J gene is TRBJ2-1, the V gene TRBV10-1, with TRBD2 matching 7 bases. The CDR3 loop spans 13 amino acids. After removal of 7 bases from V and 3 bases from J, the junction contained 3 bases not matched to a gene. Germline V CDR1 and CDR2: WNHNN, SYGVQD (reference sequence). The CDR3 is CASNPSGYNEQFF. Here the CDR3 DNA reads TGCGCCAGCAATCCTAGCGGCTACAATGAGCAGTTCTTC.

This clone was seen a single time. CDR3 residues: CASSPRGLGELFF. CDR3 nucleotides: TGTGCCAGCAGCCCCAGGGGTCTCGGGGAGCTGTTTTTT. The V and J genes are TRBV7-9 and TRBJ2-2, with D possibly being TRBD1 (6 bases). V was cut by 5 bases and J by 7 bases, with 11 bases left in between. The CDR3 totals 13 residues. Germline lookup yields CDR1 SEHNR and CDR2 FQNEAQ (reference sequence).

This chain joins TRBV6-1 and TRBJ1-1; 8 bases are shared with TRBD1. This CDR3 is 14 amino acids long. The trim removed 7 bases at V and 5 bases at J, leaving 9 bases unmatched. Germline lookup yields CDR1 MNHNS and CDR2 SASEGT. The CDR3 sequence is CASNIQGAVTEAFF. DNA of the CDR3: TGTGCCAGCAATATCCAGGGGGCTGTTACTGAAGCTTTCTTT.

This clone came up a few times. The V gene is TRBV18, the J gene TRBJ1-5; D gene ambiguous. The CDR3 spans 16 residues. Germline values: CDR1 KGHSH, CDR2 LQKENI. V lost 5 bases to trimming and J lost 0 bases, with 14 bases between them. CDR3 nucleotide sequence: TGTGCCAGCTCATCTAACCGAGGGTATAGCAATCAGCCCCAGCATTTT. This encodes CASSSNRGYSNQPQHF.

The chain carries TRBV6-6 and TRBJ1-4; tentative D call: TRBD1 (5 bases). From germline, CDR1 is MNHNY and CDR2 SVGAGI (reference sequence). Trimming took off 7 bases at V and 8 bases at J, with 20 bases between the two ends. The CDR3 length is 15 residues. CDR3 in amino acids: CASTGTGTAEEKLFF. In DNA form, the CDR3 reads TGTGCCAGCACCGGAACCGGGACGGCGGAGGAAAAACTGTTTTTT.

The rearrangement uses TRBV14 and TRBJ1-1; no definite D call. CDR3 size: 15 residues. Between the trimmed V and J ends, which lost 4 bases and 4 bases, there was a span of 16 bases. From germline, CDR1 is SGHDN and CDR2 FVKESK. CDR3 coding DNA: TGTGCCAGCAGCCCGCGGTTACAGCTTAGCACTGAAGCTTTCTTT. Translating it yields CASSPRLQLSTEAFF.

V usage is TRBV5-4 and J usage is TRBJ2-5; D not resolved. CDR1 is SGHNT and CDR2 is YYREEE in the germline V gene (reference sequence). The CDR3 runs 17 residues. The ends were cut back, 2 bases at V and 5 bases at J, with 22 bases in the middle. CDR3 loop: CASSFATVGADSETQYF. The CDR3 DNA follows: TGTGCCAGCAGCTTCGCAACGGTGGGTGCAGATTCGGAGACCCAGTACTTC.

The CDR3 DNA reads as TGCGCCAGCAGCTTCGGCGGCACAGATACGCAGTATTTT. It encodes CASSFGGTDTQYF. The rearrangement links TRBV5-1 to TRBJ2-3; D uncertain. The CDR3 contains 13 residues. CDR1 SGHRS and CDR2 YFSETQ come from the germline V gene. V was shortened by 2 bases and J by 1 base, with 5 bases between the two germline ends.

The chain recombines TRBV19 with TRBJ1-2; D uncertain. V lost 8 bases, J lost 4 bases, and 5 bases lay in between. Germline CDR1 and CDR2: LNHDA and SQIVND (reference sequence). The CDR3 is 10 amino acids. CDR3 DNA sequence: TGTGCCAGTGGGCCCTATGGCTACACCTTC. Protein: CASGPYGYTF.

V gene TRBV18 combines with J gene TRBJ1-2; possibly TRBD1 for D (5 bases). The CDR3 contains 14 residues. Germline CDR1 reads KGHSH; CDR2 reads LQKENI. V lost 3 bases to trimming and J lost 7 bases, with 15 bases between them. The CDR3 is CASSPPGRASGYTF. Written as DNA, the CDR3 is TGTGCCAGCTCACCGCCCGGCAGGGCAAGTGGCTACACCTTC.

The chain links TRBV2 to TRBJ2-7; TRBD2 aligns across 8 bases. After removal of 7 bases from V and 0 bases from J, the junction contained 5 bases not matched to a gene. This CDR3 contains 14 residues. Germline V gene lookup returns CDR1 SNHLY and CDR2 FYNNEI. The CDR3 reads CASKLAVSSYEQYF. As DNA, the CDR3 is TGTGCCAGCAAACTAGCGGTGAGCTCCTACGAGCAGTACTTC.

The rearrangement links TRBV28 to TRBJ1-4; 10 nucleotides match TRBD1. Germline V CDR1 and CDR2: MDHEN, SYDVKM. The CDR3 is 16 amino acids. Trimming took 6 bases from V and 8 from J; bases not matched to a gene: 12. The CDR3 is CASSRPGGTGAEKLFF. The CDR3 DNA reads as TGTGCCAGCAGCCGACCAGGGGGGACAGGGGCCGAAAAACTGTTTTTT.